A selection of T cell receptor beta chains follows, all from one sample in a study of T-cell reconstitution after alpha-beta-depleted transplantation in children. TCRdb processed the PCR reads anew with MiXCR; each CDR3 protein has one entry. Of about 610,000 distinct CDR3 sequences in the sample, roughly a tenth were seen once. The sample here was PBMCs from the stem cell graft donor, taken from the stem cell graft. These receptors were obtained from a human donor who donated a stem cell graft to a child with acute myeloid leukemia. Each CDR3 is given without its conserved first and last residue. Not every row has a clone size; where given, it reads once, few, many or a size class.

TRBJ2-7,15,-,TRBV3-1,ASSQDALAGVSYEQY
TRBJ2-1,16,few,TRBV5-1,ASSLPTSGWRAYNEQF
TRBJ2-7,11,many,TRBV10-3,AISTGTGTQQY
TRBJ2-7,15,few,TRBV27,ASPSSGKLPNSYEQY
TRBJ2-3,12,few,TRBV20-1,SARPPGGADTQY
TRBJ2-7,14,many,TRBV7-2,ASSGRSREKSYEQY
TRBJ2-7,12,few,TRBV28,ASIPARLSYEQY
TRBJ1-2,9,-,TRBV9,ASSSREGHS
TRBJ2-1,13,-,TRBV3-1,ASSLTSGKSDEQF
TRBJ2-7,12,few,TRBV20-1,SARDPGQGLSQY
TRBJ2-4,12,few,TRBV4-2,ASSTGGEGNIQY
TRBJ2-7,11,many,TRBV4-2,ASSQDLGHEQY
TRBJ2-3,12,few,TRBV5-1,ASSRGLGGDTQY
TRBJ1-1,14,-,TRBV12-3/TRBV12-4,ASSLFGSLINTEAF
TRBJ2-1,14,few,TRBV29-1,SVEGQSGPSDNEQF
TRBJ2-1,11,-,TRBV4-2,ASSGINGDEQF
TRBJ2-2,11,few,TRBV29-1,SALTGDTGELF
TRBJ2-5,13,-,TRBV2,ASSGGQGVAETQY
TRBJ1-1,11,-,TRBV20-1,CARQGMNTEAF
TRBJ2-1,9,many,TRBV19,ASNGYNEQF
TRBJ2-7,13,many,TRBV12-3/TRBV12-4,ASSLGRGTFYEQY
TRBJ1-5,12,few,TRBV12-3/TRBV12-4,ASSHTGSNQPQH
TRBJ2-2,12,many,TRBV7-9,ASSLSAASGELF
TRBJ2-2,14,few,TRBV7-2,ASSPRLAGIIGELF
TRBJ2-1,12,few,TRBV7-2,ASRPSDRADEQF
TRBJ1-1,12,-,TRBV9,ASSSSLAGTEAF
TRBJ2-7,11,many,TRBV29-1,SVEGQDSYEQY
TRBJ2-7,15,many,TRBV2,ASSEADTYRGPYEQY
TRBJ2-4,15,-,TRBV6-1,ASSEAIGDRAKNIQY
TRBJ2-3,10,many,TRBV20-1,SATPSTDTQY
TRBJ2-7,13,-,TRBV6-2/TRBV6-3,ASSSGTSGNDEQY
TRBJ2-3,11,-,TRBV7-3,ASSSTSGLAQY